This T cell receptor beta chain stems from a study of regulatory T cells in long-lasting Graves disease. The CDR3 contains 17 residues. V shed 3 bases and J 1 base; nucleotides not matched to a gene: 10. Per germline, CDR1 DFQATT and CDR2 SNEGSKA (reference sequence). Time point defined: newly diagnosed GD, antithyroid drugs for less than 3 months. The TCR library was made from RNA that had been extracted from PBMCs in TRIzol. About 10 milliliters of peripheral blood were taken and placed in EDTA tubes. CDR3 regions were amplified by Arm-PCR using iRepertoire HTBI primers to build TCR beta libraries. TCRdb reprocessed the multiplex PCR reads with MiXCR, giving one entry per CDR3 protein. The sample lists a few hundred thousand distinct CDR3 sequences, less than 15% occurring once. A few counts support this clonotype. A further study also used this sample, focusing on T cells in Graves' hyperthyroidism and ophthalmopathy. According to that study: Newly diagnosed hyperthyroidism, duration under 2 months, in patients aged 18 to 65. In blood, most of the thyroid clonotypes expanded above 0.001 were also present. A median 6.5 months before onset, the model predicted ophthalmopathy.

This TCR was sampled from a man aged 25-40 years with Graves disease. The V call is TRBV20-1, the J call TRBJ2-3, with 10 bases matching TRBD1. The sequences come from peripheral blood mononuclear cells (PBMCs), collected at new diagnosis, from a patient treated with antithyroid drugs. CDR3 loop: CSARTGGLERRTDTQYF. DNA for the CDR3: TGCAGTGCTAGGACAGGGGGCCTGGAGAGGCGCACAGATACGCAGTATTTT.